The TCR beta chain under discussion was sequenced for a study of graft-versus-host responses after intestinal transplantation. Background on the study: Each of the recipients got a multivisceral, liver-intestinal, or isolated intestinal transplant. The whole recipient group had anti-thymocyte globulin induction followed by tacrolimus and steroids for approximately three years.

Overall study findings and caveats: Recipient-marrow GvH clones were detected, some having first appeared in ileum or blood.

The CDR3 is 13 residues long. CDR1 is LNHDA, CDR2 SQIVND, per germline (reference sequence). V gave up 5 bases and J gave up 5 bases, with 12 bases separating them. For this clone: The antigen remains undetermined.

Method: immunoSEQ multiplex PCR; TCRdb's copy keeps in-frame clones and lacks some. The sample carries around 90,000 clones, 94% recorded once. The receptor's source is a human donor who was the organ donor for an intestinal transplant. The chain combines TRBV19 with TRBJ2-5, with D unresolved. The sequencing used unstimulated CD4+ T cells sorted from spleen or lymph node cells, collected before transplant. In nucleotides, the CDR3 is TGTGCCAGTAGTGAGTGGCGAAGTGAGACCCAGTACTTC. Protein: CASSEWRSETQYF.